Described below is a single T cell receptor beta chain sequence and its context. This entry belongs to a study of T cell responses to AZD1222 COVID-19 vaccine. Only in-frame clones appear in the TCRdb table, and some are missing; sequencing was by immunoSEQ multiplex PCR. The sample carries 200,000 or so clones, 80% to 90% recorded once. The clonotype was recovered from an adult in good health. Here the sequenced sample was peripheral blood, taken on day 0 of MenACWY control vaccination.

DNA for the CDR3: TGTGCCAGCTCACCACCCGGGACCAAAATCCATTGCTACACCTTC. Its translation: CASSPPGTKIHCYTF. J is TRBJ1-2 and V is TRBV18, with D possibly matching TRBD1 (5 bases). Trimming took off 0 bases at V and 9 bases at J, with 17 bases between the two ends. This CDR3 region has 15 residues. The germline gives CDR1 KGHSH, CDR2 LQKENI.